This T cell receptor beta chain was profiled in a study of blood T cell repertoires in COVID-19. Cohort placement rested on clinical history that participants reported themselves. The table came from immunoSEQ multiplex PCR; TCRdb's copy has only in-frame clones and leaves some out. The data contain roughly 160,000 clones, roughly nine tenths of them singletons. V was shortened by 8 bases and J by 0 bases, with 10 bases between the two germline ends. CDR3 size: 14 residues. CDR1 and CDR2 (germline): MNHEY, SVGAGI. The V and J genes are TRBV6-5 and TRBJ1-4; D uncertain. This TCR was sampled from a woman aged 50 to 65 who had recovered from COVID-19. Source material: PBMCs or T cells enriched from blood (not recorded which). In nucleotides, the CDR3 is TGTGCCAGCGCGGGGAGGACAACTAATGAAAAACTGTTTTTT. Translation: CASAGRTTNEKLFF.